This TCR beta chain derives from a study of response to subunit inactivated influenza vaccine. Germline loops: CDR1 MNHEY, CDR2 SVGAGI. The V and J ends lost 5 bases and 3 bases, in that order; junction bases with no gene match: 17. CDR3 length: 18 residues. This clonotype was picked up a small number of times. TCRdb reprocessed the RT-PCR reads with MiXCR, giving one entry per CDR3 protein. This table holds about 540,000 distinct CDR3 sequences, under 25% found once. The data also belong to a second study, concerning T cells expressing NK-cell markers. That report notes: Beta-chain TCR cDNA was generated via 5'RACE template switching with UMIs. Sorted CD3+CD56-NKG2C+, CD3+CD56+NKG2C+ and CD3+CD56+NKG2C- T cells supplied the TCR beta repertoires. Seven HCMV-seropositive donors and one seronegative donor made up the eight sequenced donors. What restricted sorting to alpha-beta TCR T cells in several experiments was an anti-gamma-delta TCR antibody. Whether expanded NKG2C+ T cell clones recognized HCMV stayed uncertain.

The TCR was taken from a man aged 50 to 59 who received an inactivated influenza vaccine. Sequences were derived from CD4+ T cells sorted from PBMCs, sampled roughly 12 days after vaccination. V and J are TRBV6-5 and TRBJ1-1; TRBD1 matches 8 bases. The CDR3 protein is CASSPLGPRGLGDTEAFF. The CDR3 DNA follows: TGTGCCAGCAGTCCACTCGGGCCCAGGGGGCTTGGTGACACTGAAGCTTTCTTT.